This TCR beta chain comes out of a study of blood T cells in healthy people across ages. Points from the study as a whole: The donors' CMV status was not determined, possibly confounding changes in expanded clonotypes. Long-lived donors exceeded aged donors in naive CD4+ cells and diversity.

V was clipped by 6 bases and J by 5 bases; unmatched bases: 15. CDR3 length: 17 amino acids. CDR1 and CDR2 from the germline V gene are MNHNY and SVGAGI (reference sequence). As for this clonotype: Antigen unknown.

Sample-barcoded 5' priming and a J-beta primer mix drove a second PCR of about 6 to 12 cycles. Through a template-switch adaptor with 12 random nucleotides, each cDNA molecule received a tag. TCRdb independently ran MiXCR on the 5' RACE reads; one entry per CDR3 protein. The data hold fewer than 950,000 distinct CDR3 sequences, with 50% to 65% observed a single time. Healthy Russian Caucasian donors spanned ages about 6 to 100 years. The V and J genes are TRBV6-6 and TRBJ1-2, with 10 bases identical to TRBD1. This sequence originates from a man at least 80 years old in good health. Sequenced sample: blood. The CDR3 spells CASSLRDRGPSTYGYTF. The CDR3 region has the DNA TGTGCCAGCAGCCTCCGGGACAGGGGACCATCTACTTATGGCTACACCTTC.